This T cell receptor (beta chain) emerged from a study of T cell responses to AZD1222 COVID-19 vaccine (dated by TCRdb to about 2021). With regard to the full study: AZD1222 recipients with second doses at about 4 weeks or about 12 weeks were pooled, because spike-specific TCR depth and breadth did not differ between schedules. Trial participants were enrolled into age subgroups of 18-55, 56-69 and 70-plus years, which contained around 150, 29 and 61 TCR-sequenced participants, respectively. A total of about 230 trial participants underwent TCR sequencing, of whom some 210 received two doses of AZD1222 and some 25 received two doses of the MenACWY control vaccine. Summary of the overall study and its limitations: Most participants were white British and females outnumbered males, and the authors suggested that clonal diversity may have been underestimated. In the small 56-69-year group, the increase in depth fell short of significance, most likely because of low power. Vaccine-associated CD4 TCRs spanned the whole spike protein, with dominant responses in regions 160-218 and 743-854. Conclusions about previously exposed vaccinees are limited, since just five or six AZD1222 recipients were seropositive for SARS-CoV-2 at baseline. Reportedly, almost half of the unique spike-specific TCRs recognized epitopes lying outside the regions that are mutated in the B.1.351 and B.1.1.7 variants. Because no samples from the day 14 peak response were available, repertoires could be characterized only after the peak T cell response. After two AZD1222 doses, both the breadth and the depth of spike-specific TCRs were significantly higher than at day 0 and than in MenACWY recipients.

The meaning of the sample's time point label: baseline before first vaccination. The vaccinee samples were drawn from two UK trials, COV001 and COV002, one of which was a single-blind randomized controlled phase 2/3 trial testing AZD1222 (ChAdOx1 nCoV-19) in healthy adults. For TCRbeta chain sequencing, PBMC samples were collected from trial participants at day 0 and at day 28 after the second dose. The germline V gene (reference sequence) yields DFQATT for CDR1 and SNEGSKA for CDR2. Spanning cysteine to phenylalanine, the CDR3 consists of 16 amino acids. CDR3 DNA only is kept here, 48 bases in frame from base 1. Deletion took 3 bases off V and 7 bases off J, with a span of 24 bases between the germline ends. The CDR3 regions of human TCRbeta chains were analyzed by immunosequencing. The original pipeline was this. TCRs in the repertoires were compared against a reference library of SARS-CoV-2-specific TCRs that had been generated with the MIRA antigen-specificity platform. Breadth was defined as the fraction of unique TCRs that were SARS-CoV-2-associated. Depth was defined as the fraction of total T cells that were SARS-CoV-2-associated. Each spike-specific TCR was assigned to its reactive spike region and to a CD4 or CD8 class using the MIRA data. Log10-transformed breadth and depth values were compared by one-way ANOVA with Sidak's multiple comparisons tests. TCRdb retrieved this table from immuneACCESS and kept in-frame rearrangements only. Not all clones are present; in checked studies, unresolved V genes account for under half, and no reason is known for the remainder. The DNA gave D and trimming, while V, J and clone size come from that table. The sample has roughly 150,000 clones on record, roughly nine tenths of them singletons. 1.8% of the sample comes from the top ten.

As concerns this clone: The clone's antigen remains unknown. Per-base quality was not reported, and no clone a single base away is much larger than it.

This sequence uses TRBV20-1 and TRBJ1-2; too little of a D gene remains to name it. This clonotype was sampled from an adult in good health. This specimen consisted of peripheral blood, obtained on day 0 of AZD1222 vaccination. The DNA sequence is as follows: TGCAGTGCTAGTCAGCGGGGATATGGTTTCCAGAGTGGCTACACCTTC. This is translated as CSASQRGYGFQSGYTF.